Listed below are T cell receptor beta chains from one sample, sequenced in a study of shared T cell receptors in the human thymus. Generated by immunoSEQ multiplex PCR, the TCRdb table keeps only in-frame clones and is missing some. Of 500,000 to 550,000 clones detected, around three quarters appear once; the ten largest clones hold about 0.013%. The same sample was also studied in work on human thymus T cells.

The sequenced sample consisted of thymocytes. The receptors originated from a boy younger than two with a congenital heart defect. The CDR3 runs from the conserved cysteine through the conserved F or W. D genes are given only for firm matches. A row's size may be missing; if present it is once, few, many or a size class.

TRBJ2-7 | . | . | TRBV29-1 | CSASSSYEQYF | TGCAGCGCATCCAGCTCCTACGAGCAGTACTTC
TRBJ2-3 | TRBD2 | . | TRBV5-1 | CASSLAQRGGTDTQYF | TGCGCCAGCAGCTTGGCCCAGCGGGGGGGAACAGATACGCAGTATTTT
TRBJ2-1 | TRBD2 | . | TRBV9 | CASSSLGASGYSYNEQFF | TGTGCCAGCAGCTCATTAGGGGCTAGCGGATACTCCTACAATGAGCAGTTCTTC
TRBJ2-7 | TRBD1 | . | TRBV7-9 | CATGTGRAEQYF | TGTGCCACCGGGACAGGAAGGGCCGAGCAGTACTTC
TRBJ1-1 | . | . | TRBV4-3 | CASSQDSHRNTEAFF | TGCGCCAGCAGCCAAGATAGCCACCGGAACACTGAAGCTTTCTTT
TRBJ1-2 | TRBD1 | . | TRBV7-8 | CASSLDGQGIGYTF | TGTGCCAGCAGCTTAGACGGACAGGGAATTGGCTACACCTTC
TRBJ1-3 | . | . | TRBV7-2 | CASSLAHSDSGNTIYF | TGTGCCAGCAGCTTAGCGCACTCCGACTCTGGAAACACCATATATTTT
TRBJ1-1 | TRBD1 | . | TRBV9 | CASSLQGATEAFF | TGTGCCAGCAGTCTACAGGGGGCTACTGAAGCTTTCTTT
TRBJ1-5 | TRBD1 | . | TRBV7-8 | CASSMGQHYQPQHF | TGTGCCAGCAGCATGGGACAGCATTATCAGCCCCAGCATTTT
TRBJ2-1 | TRBD2 | once | TRBV11-3 | CASSFPSGRTGAGDNEQFF | TGTGCCAGCAGCTTCCCCTCCGGAAGGACGGGAGCGGGGGACAATGAGCAGTTCTTC
TRBJ2-3 | TRBD2 | . | TRBV4-1 | CASSQPLSGRPDTQYF | TGCGCCAGCAGCCAACCGTTAAGCGGGAGGCCAGATACGCAGTATTTT
TRBJ2-7 | TRBD2 | . | TRBV4-1 | CASSQVKLAQCEQYF | TGCGCCAGCAGCCAAGTAAAACTAGCGCAGTGCGAGCAGTACTTC
TRBJ1-1 | TRBD1 | once | TRBV11-3 | CASSFTGGTEAFF | TGTGCCAGCAGCTTTACAGGGGGAACTGAAGCTTTCTTT
TRBJ2-1 | TRBD2 | . | TRBV27 | CASSGGTSGSGDSYNEQFF | TGTGCCAGCAGTGGGGGGACTAGCGGGAGTGGGGACTCCTACAATGAGCAGTTCTTC
TRBJ2-3 | TRBD1 | . | TRBV27 | CASSSGQGETDTQYF | TGTGCCAGCAGTTCGGGACAGGGGGAGACAGATACGCAGTATTTT